The 32 T cell receptor beta chains given below trace back to one sample, sequenced in a study of shared clonotypes between healthy human individuals. The repertoire was sequenced with immunoSEQ multiplex PCR; TCRdb's copy has only in-frame clones and lacks some. There are 1,500,000 or so clones in the sample; about 98.5% occur only once, and around 0.38% lies in the top ten. The sample was naive CD4+ T cells sorted from blood. Subset noted: CD45RA+ positively selected. These receptors came from a man under 40 in good health.

The gene calls are TRBV5-1 and TRBJ2-7; TRBD1 matches 8 bases. This CDR3 contains 14 residues. J gave up 1 base and V 4 bases, and 4 bases lay outside the gene matches. Germline CDR1 reads SGHRS; CDR2 reads YFSETQ. The DNA for the CDR3 is TGCGCCAGCAGCGCCAGGGGGCTATCCTACGAGCAGTACTTC. This translates into CASSARGLSYEQYF.

V and J are TRBV7-9 and TRBJ2-3; 8 bases are a match to TRBD1. With V trimmed by 5 bases and J by 7 bases, 17 bases remained unmatched. CDR3 length equals 17 residues. The germline V gene has CDR1 SEHNR and CDR2 FQNEAQ (reference sequence). In DNA, the CDR3 is TGTGCCAGCAGCCCTTGGACAGGGACGGGCGGATCAAATACGCAGTATTTT. Its translation is CASSPWTGTGGSNTQYF.

Here the CDR3 DNA reads TGTGCCAGCAGCTTACTGGGGAACACTGAAGCTTTCTTT. Amino acids: CASSLLGNTEAFF. The chain combines TRBV11-2 with TRBJ1-1; unclear D gene. The V end was cut by 2 bases, the J end by 1 base, with 5 bases between. This CDR3 spans 13 amino acids. Germline CDR1 SGHAT, CDR2 FQNNGV.

To note about this clone: This sample also contains other DNA sequences that code for the same CDR3. This rearrangement joins TRBV20-1 to TRBJ2-5; D remains unclear. Germline V gene data show CDR1 as DFQATT and CDR2 as SNEGSKA (reference sequence). CDR3 size: 10 residues. V was trimmed by 6 bases and J by 5 bases, leaving 7 bases between them. This CDR3 is CSAIWETQYF. CDR3 sequence (DNA): TGCAGTGCGATCTGGGAGACCCAGTACTTC.

As regards this clone: The same CDR3 also results from other DNA sequences found in this sample. The chain combines TRBV5-1 with TRBJ2-1; D tentatively fits TRBD1 or TRBD2 (6 bases each). V was cut by 4 bases and J by 0 bases, with 17 bases left in between. The CDR3 sequence is 17 residues long. Germline V lookup: CDR1 SGHRS, CDR2 YFSETQ. CDR3 region: CASSLEGGLSSYNEQFF. CDR3 DNA: TGCGCCAGCAGCCTGGAGGGGGGCTTAAGCTCCTACAATGAGCAGTTCTTC. The whole variable domain, filled in from reference TRBV5-1 and TRBJ2-1, reads KAGVTQTPRYLIKTRGQQVTLSCSPISGHRSVSWYQQTPGQGLQFLFEYFSETQRNKGNFPGRFSGRQFSNSRSEMNVSTLELGDSALYLCASSLEGGLSSYNEQFFGPGTRLTVL.

The rearrangement uses TRBV25-1 and TRBJ2-7; D gene ambiguous. The CDR3 runs to 16 residues. V lost 2 bases and J 4 bases, leaving 18 bases between the germline ends. CDR1 and CDR2 from the germline V gene are MGHDK and SYGVNS. DNA of the CDR3: TGTGCCAGCAGTGAAGGTGGGCCGCTAAGGGCTTACGAGCAGTACTTC. Translating it yields CASSEGGPLRAYEQYF.

The chain has TRBV6-4 and TRBJ1-2; weak D call: TRBD1 (5 bases). CDR1 is MRHNA, CDR2 SNTAGT, per germline. V was shortened by 0 bases and J by 6 bases, with 5 bases between the two germline ends. The CDR3 has 12 amino acids. This CDR3 is CASSDSGHGYTF. The CDR3 nucleotides are TGTGCCAGCAGTGACTCGGGGCATGGCTACACCTTC.

V and J are TRBV27 and TRBJ2-3; unclear D gene. The V gene's germline CDR1 is MNHEY and CDR2 SMNVEV (reference sequence). V lost 4 bases to trimming and J lost 4 bases, with 6 bases between them. CDR3 length: 12 residues. The DNA for the CDR3 is TGTGCCAGCAGTTCCCCCCCAGATACGCAGTATTTT. It translates to CASSSPPDTQYF.

The CDR3 nucleotides are TGTGCCAGCAGCTGGGGTAGCGGGAGGTCTTTCACCTACGAGCAGTACTTC. It is translated as CASSWGSGRSFTYEQYF. The gene calls are TRBV7-8 and TRBJ2-7; TRBD2 aligns across 10 bases. CDR3 size: 17 residues. Looked up from germline, CDR1 is SGHVS and CDR2 is FQNEAQ. J gave up 2 bases and V 4 bases, and 11 bases lay outside the gene matches.

This clone was observed once. V usage is TRBV5-3 and J usage is TRBJ2-3; 11 bases fit TRBD2. TRBV5-3 is an ORF; its function is uncertain. The CDR3 sequence is 15 residues long. Losses at the gene ends were 0 bases for V and 8 bases for J; bases not matched to a gene: 5. CDR3 in DNA: TGTGCCAGAAGCTTGGTAGCGGGAGGGCCTGGTACGCAGTATTTT. The encoded protein is CARSLVAGGPGTQYF.

This chain connects TRBV7-8 to TRBJ1-5, with unresolved D. V was pared by 0 bases and J by 7 bases, with 7 bases between. CDR1 SGHVS and CDR2 FQNEAQ come from the germline V gene. This CDR3 region has 13 residues. The CDR3 nucleotides read TGTGCCAGCAGCTTAGCGCATAACCAGCCCCAGCATTTT. Protein: CASSLAHNQPQHF.

The rearrangement uses TRBV27 and TRBJ2-5; 11 nucleotides line up with TRBD2. Germline CDR1 reads MNHEY; CDR2 reads SMNVEV (reference sequence). This CDR3 region has 15 residues. V shed 2 bases, J shed 2 bases, and the junction held 1 base outside the gene matches. The CDR3 nucleotides are TGTGCCAGCAGTTTAGGGACTAGCGGACAAGAGACCCAGTACTTC. Protein: CASSLGTSGQETQYF.

Of note for this clone: The junction and the germline gene differ at one end; a read error may be behind it. The chain carries TRBV11-2 and TRBJ2-3; 10 nucleotides match TRBD2. This CDR3 has 12 amino acids. Germline loops: CDR1 SGHAT, CDR2 FQNNGV. The CDR3 loop is CASSVPGLAPKF. For the CDR3, the DNA is TGTGCCAGCAGCGTACCGGGACTAGCGCCTAAATTT. The variable domain in full, with the rest retrieved from reference TRBV11-2 and TRBJ2-3, is EAGVAQSPRYKIIEKRQSVAFWCNPISGHATLYWYQQILGQGPKLLIQFQNNGVVDDSQLPKDRFSAERLKGVDSTLKIQPAKLEDSAVYLCASSVPGLAPKFGPGTRLTVL.

The chain carries TRBV7-8 and TRBJ2-1, with 10 bases aligning to TRBD1. Losses at the gene ends were 1 base for V and 8 bases for J; bases not matched to a gene: 8. Looked up from germline, CDR1 is SGHVS and CDR2 is FQNEAQ. This CDR3 is built from 16 residues. The CDR3 here is CASSLVVDRGRDEQFF. The CDR3 DNA reads TGTGCCAGCAGCTTAGTCGTCGACAGGGGGCGGGATGAGCAGTTCTTC.

The rearrangement uses TRBV5-4 and TRBJ1-4; no definite D call. Germline lookup yields CDR1 SGHNT and CDR2 YYREEE (reference sequence). The CDR3 length is 12 residues. V lost 2 bases, J lost 11 bases, and 10 bases lay in between. The CDR3 coding sequence is TGTGCCAGCAGCTTTGGGGAAGAGAAACTGTTTTTT. Translation gives CASSFGEEKLFF.

Notes on this clone: Other DNA sequences in the sample encode the same CDR3. This sequence joins TRBV7-9 and TRBJ1-2; a possible D gene is TRBD1 (5 bases). Germline CDR1 is SEHNR and CDR2 is FQNEAQ (reference sequence). The CDR3 is made up of 13 amino acids. Trimming removed 2 bases from V and 3 bases from J, with 7 bases in between. The CDR3, as DNA: TGTGCCAGCAGCTTACGGGACGACTATGGCTACACCTTC. The encoded protein is CASSLRDDYGYTF.

The chain is built from TRBV10-3 and TRBJ2-7; D is unresolved. Trimming removed 4 bases at V and 5 bases at J, with 18 bases between. The CDR3 runs to 15 residues. Germline V gene lookup returns CDR1 ENHRY and CDR2 SYGVKD. As DNA, the CDR3 is TGTGCCATCAGTGCGGGTCCCGAAACAGCCCACGAGCAGTACTTC. It is translated as CAISAGPETAHEQYF.

DNA for the CDR3: TGTGCCACCAAGACAAGGAGCAATCAGCCCCAGCATTTT. Its protein product is CATKTRSNQPQHF. The chain joins TRBV15 to TRBJ1-5; no reliable D call. From germline, CDR1 is LNHNV and CDR2 YYDKDF (reference sequence). V was shortened by 7 bases and J by 1 base, with 8 bases between the two germline ends. The CDR3 totals 13 residues. The full variable domain, with the rest looked up from reference TRBV15 and TRBJ1-5, is DAMVIQNPRYQVTQFGKPVTLSCSQTLNHNVMYWYQQKSSQAPKLLFHYYDKDFNNEADTPDNFQSRRPNTSFCFLDIRSPGLGDTAMYLCATKTRSNQPQHFGDGTRLSIL.

This clone is a singleton in its sample. J is TRBJ1-1 and V is TRBV18; D remains unclear. Trimming stripped 3 bases from V and 4 bases from J, with 9 bases between. The CDR3 is 13 residues long. Per germline, CDR1 KGHSH and CDR2 LQKENI. The CDR3 sequence: CASSPIVGTEAFF. The DNA for the CDR3 is TGTGCCAGCTCACCGATCGTCGGCACTGAAGCTTTCTTT.

J is TRBJ2-7 and V is TRBV6-6; weak D call: TRBD1 (5 bases). CDR3 length equals 12 residues. Germline V gives CDR1 MNHNY, CDR2 SVGAGI (reference sequence). V was trimmed by 5 bases and J by 4 bases, leaving 9 bases between them. CDR3 bases: TGTGCCAGCAGTCACCGACAGTACGAGCAGTACTTC. As protein: CASSHRQYEQYF.

CDR3 protein: CATSRGHSDRGWGQPQHF. The CDR3 bases are TGTGCCACCAGCAGGGGACATTCGGACAGGGGATGGGGGCAGCCCCAGCATTTT. This chain links TRBV15 with TRBJ1-5; 9 positions match TRBD1. The V segment lost 3 bases and the J segment 7 bases; nucleotides outside the gene matches: 16. The germline gives CDR1 LNHNV, CDR2 YYDKDF (reference sequence). CDR3 length equals 18 residues.

This chain uses TRBV2 with TRBJ2-1; 14 bases line up with TRBD2. CDR1 is SNHLY and CDR2 is FYNNEI in the germline V gene. The CDR3 runs 16 residues. The ends lost 4 bases at V and 8 bases at J; junction bases unmatched: 7. CDR3 in DNA: TGTGCCAGCAGTGCGACTAGCGGGAGGGCCGGTTATGAGCAGTTCTTC. This gives the protein CASSATSGRAGYEQFF.

The V gene is TRBV4-1, the J gene TRBJ2-5; perhaps D is TRBD1 or TRBD2 (7 bases each). Per the germline V gene, CDR1 is MGHRA and CDR2 is YSYEKL. The CDR3 extends over 16 amino acids. V lost 1 base and J 9 bases, leaving 21 bases between the germline ends. The CDR3 DNA follows: TGCGCCAGCAGCCAAGTGGAGACAGGGACTATTGGGCCCCAGTACTTC. Translated, it gives CASSQVETGTIGPQYF.

V usage is TRBV6-1 and J usage is TRBJ2-5; 8 nucleotides agree with TRBD2. The germline V gene has CDR1 MNHNS and CDR2 SASEGT. The CDR3 is 16 amino acids. The V gene end was trimmed by 4 bases and the J gene end by 2 bases; junction bases not matched to a gene: 9. CDR3 sequence reads: CASSGFGLAVQETQYF. The CDR3 bases are TGTGCCAGCAGTGGCTTTGGACTAGCAGTACAAGAGACCCAGTACTTC.

This chain joins TRBV7-9 and TRBJ2-2; 9 nucleotides agree with TRBD1. Trimming cost V 4 bases and J 4 bases; bases outside gene matches: 7. The CDR3 is 16 residues long. CDR1 and CDR2 (germline): SEHNR, FQNEAQ (reference sequence). CDR3 sequence (DNA): TGTGCCAGCAGCTATCGGACAGGGGTTACCACCGGGGAGCTGTTTTTT. Amino acid sequence: CASSYRTGVTTGELFF. Drawing the rest from reference TRBV7-9 and TRBJ2-2, the complete variable domain is DTGVSQNPRHKITKRGQNVTFRCDPISEHNRLYWYRQTLGQGPEFLTYFQNEAQLEKSRLLSDRFSAERPKGSFSTLEIQRTEQGDSAMYLCASSYRTGVTTGELFFGEGSRLTVL.

The chain has TRBV28 and TRBJ2-7; D not resolved. The CDR3 is 14 amino acids. Trimming took off 2 bases at V and 5 bases at J, with 13 bases between the two ends. Per the germline V gene, CDR1 is MDHEN and CDR2 is SYDVKM. CDR3 bases: TGTGCCAGCAGTTTAATCACACTGCTTCACGAGCAGTACTTC. Its translation: CASSLITLLHEQYF. Full variable domain (outside the CDR3, taken from reference TRBV28 and TRBJ2-7): DVKVTQSSRYLVKRTGEKVFLECVQDMDHENMFWYRQDPGLGLRLIYFSYDVKMKEKGDIPEGYSVSREKKERFSLILESASTNQTSMYLCASSLITLLHEQYFGPGTRLTVT.

This clone came up once. The chain uses TRBV5-4 and TRBJ2-1, with 16 nucleotides matching TRBD2. CDR3 length: 19 amino acids. The V gene's germline CDR1 is SGHNT and CDR2 YYREEE (reference sequence). J lost 7 bases, V lost 4 bases, and 14 bases had no gene match. The CDR3: CASSMPGLAGGPLGNEQFF. CDR3 coding DNA: TGTGCCAGCAGCATGCCGGGACTAGCGGGAGGGCCTCTCGGTAATGAGCAGTTCTTC.

The chain is built from TRBV28 and TRBJ1-5, with 9 bases identical to TRBD1. Germline V gene lookup returns CDR1 MDHEN and CDR2 SYDVKM. The CDR3 runs 14 residues. The V and J ends lost 8 bases and 7 bases, in that order; junction bases with no gene match: 9. CDR3 nucleotides: TGTGCCAGCGCGAACAGGGGGCGCGGGCAGCCCCAGCATTTT. It codes for CASANRGRGQPQHF.

Here the CDR3 reads CAISERTGANVLTF. CDR3 nucleotides: TGTGCCATCAGCGAACGTACTGGGGCCAACGTCCTGACTTTC. The V call is TRBV10-3, the J call TRBJ2-6; D not resolved. Trimming shortened V by 6 bases and J by 2 bases, and 8 bases separated the two germline ends. The germline gives CDR1 ENHRY, CDR2 SYGVKD. CDR3 length: 14 residues.

The gene calls are TRBV9 and TRBJ2-5; D is possibly TRBD2 (6 bases). CDR1 SGDLS and CDR2 YYNGEE come from the germline V gene. The CDR3 runs 15 residues. The V end was cut by 2 bases, the J end by 1 base, with 12 bases between. The CDR3 coding sequence is TGTGCCAGCAGCGTGGCTAGCGCGATCCAAGAGACCCAGTACTTC. Translation gives CASSVASAIQETQYF.

The rearrangement uses TRBV6-5 and TRBJ2-7; D unresolved. The germline V and J ends were trimmed by 6 bases and 1 base, with 4 bases remaining between them. This CDR3 comprises 11 residues. Germline CDR1 is MNHEY and CDR2 is SVGAGI. CDR3 in DNA: TGTGCCAGCAGGAGGTCCTACGAGCAGTACTTC. It yields the protein CASRRSYEQYF.

In regard to this clone: At one end the junction does not follow the germline gene, possibly because of a read error. The V gene is TRBV7-6, the J gene TRBJ2-6; TRBD1 might be the D (6 bases). The CDR3 sequence is 19 residues long. CDR1 and CDR2 (germline): SGHVS, FNYEAQ. CDR3 amino acids: CASSLAGRTALSGANVLTF. For the CDR3, the DNA is TGTGCCAGCAGCCTAGCTGGTCGGACAGCACTCTCTGGGGCCAACGTCCTGACTTTC. Filled out from reference TRBV7-6 and TRBJ2-6, the complete variable domain reads GAGVSQSPRYKVTKRGQDVALRCDPISGHVSLYWYRQALGQGPEFLTYFNYEAQQDKSGLPNDRFSAERPEGSISTLTIQRTEQRDSAMYRCASSLAGRTALSGANVLTFGAGSRLTVL.